This is a list of T cell receptor beta chains from one sample in a study of blood T cells in healthy people across ages. Using its own MiXCR run on the 5' RACE reads, TCRdb lists one record per CDR3 protein. The sample has about 1.4 million distinct CDR3 sequences, approximately 59% seen once; the top ten hold under 8.5%. The sequencing input was blood. These receptors all stem from a man in his late teens or twenties in good health. The CDR3 runs from the conserved cysteine through the conserved F or W.

v_gene	j_gene	CDR3aa
TRBV4-3	TRBJ1-1	CASSQDGDQEAFF
TRBV6-6	TRBJ2-1	CASSYGSSYNEQFF
TRBV12-3/TRBV12-4	TRBJ1-4	CASSLVPTGTNEKLFF
TRBV5-5	TRBJ2-6	CASSSRVAGHRIGGANVLTF
TRBV5-5	TRBJ2-7	CASSPTTSGNSYEQYF
TRBV27	TRBJ2-1	CASSLLTSGGASGEQFF
TRBV12-3/TRBV12-4	TRBJ2-3	CASSRVVSTTDTQYF
TRBV29-1	TRBJ2-3	CSVEPRVDTQYF
TRBV28	TRBJ2-3	CASSFQTSGGGQQSTDTQYF
TRBV10-3	TRBJ1-6	CAISGRTNYNSPLHF
TRBV5-4	TRBJ2-5	CASSTPGLLQETQYF
TRBV4-3	TRBJ1-1	CASSQDRGGWDTEAFF
TRBV5-1	TRBJ2-7	CASSASGTGEQYF
TRBV20-1	TRBJ2-7	CSAREDFTTYEQYF
TRBV15	TRBJ2-5	CATSNAQETQYF
TRBV20-1	.	CSASHGLAGTYEQYF
TRBV20-1	TRBJ2-1	CSAATGFNEQFF
TRBV5-1	TRBJ2-1	CASSLAPSGSSYNEQFF
TRBV28	TRBJ1-1	CASSSMTEATSEAFF
TRBV14	TRBJ1-1	CASSRRSGPTEAFF
TRBV4-3	TRBJ2-3	CASSPSRRATDTQYF
TRBV15	TRBJ2-4	CATSGGLGNIQYF
TRBV4-1	TRBJ2-4	CASSQLTTGVENIQYF
TRBV7-2	TRBJ2-2	CASSFNRELFF
TRBV29-1	TRBJ2-7	CSVELNNHEQYF
TRBV4-2	TRBJ2-7	CASSQGVGRPYEQYF
TRBV7-9	TRBJ1-1	CASTEGVKGAFF
TRBV12-3/TRBV12-4	TRBJ2-2	CASVSLRELFF
TRBV5-6	TRBJ2-3	CASSRGATQYF
TRBV10-2	TRBJ1-6	CASSESRQPRGSPLHF
TRBV4-3	TRBJ1-6	CASSHRGSSYNSPLHF
TRBV29-1	TRBJ1-1	CSVHGNTEAFF
TRBV27	TRBJ1-5	CASSLTLRNQPQHF
TRBV27	TRBJ1-1	CASSGVGRPEAFF
TRBV29-1	TRBJ2-5	CSAARLGETQYF
TRBV20-1	TRBJ2-7	CSGLGQGIHEQYF
TRBV7-9	TRBJ2-1	CASRGLDYNEQFF
TRBV20-1	TRBJ2-5	CSASTETETQYF
TRBV9	TRBJ2-5	CASSDPMIEETQYF
TRBV3-1	TRBJ2-1	CASSQVLQRRSQEMWYNEQFF
TRBV5-1	TRBJ2-5	CASRSTGSETQYF
TRBV20-1	TRBJ2-7	CSARDHRDNEQYF
TRBV11-1	TRBJ1-6	CASRQRLSDNSPLHF
TRBV5-1	.	CASSIGQGMGEQYF
TRBV10-3	TRBJ2-5	CAISLTGDETQYF
TRBV4-2	TRBJ2-7	CASSQDEGRKQYF
TRBV18	TRBJ1-1	CASSPQGMNTEAFF